This TCR beta chain is drawn from a study of blood T cell repertoires in COVID-19. Across the study: Specimens from acute and convalescent COVID-19 originated in the United States, Italy and Spain. Nucleic acid was either cDNA or gDNA, and it came from T cells, B-cell-depleted T cells, or PBMCs.

V gave up 5 bases and J gave up 0 bases, with 14 bases separating them. The CDR3 sequence is 16 residues long. Germline V CDR1 and CDR2: MNHEY, SMNVEV (reference sequence). Assay: immunoSEQ multiplex PCR; the TCRdb copy retains only in-frame clones and omits some. The repertoire includes roughly 260,000 clones, roughly 86% of them detected once, and around 10% sits in the top ten. Sequences were obtained from peripheral blood. This chain connects TRBV27 to TRBJ2-4; D might be TRBD2 (6 bases). The sequence was obtained from a man aged 40-49 years who had recovered from COVID-19. In DNA, the CDR3 is TGTGCCAGCAGTAAGGACTACCGACCAGCCAAAAACATTCAGTACTTC. It codes for CASSKDYRPAKNIQYF.